Following are 31 T cell receptor beta chains from one sample sequenced in a study of response to subunit inactivated influenza vaccine. Each CDR3 protein is one row after TCRdb ran MiXCR on the RT-PCR reads. This sample has about 780,000 distinct CDR3 sequences; 18% occur once, and the top ten carry about 11%. This sample comprised PBMCs from blood, obtained more than 4 days after vaccination. These receptors came from a man aged 45-65 years who received an inactivated influenza vaccine.

The J gene is TRBJ2-1, the V gene TRBV20-1; D assignment may be TRBD1 or TRBD2 (5 bases each). V lost 6 bases to trimming and J lost 4 bases, with 16 bases between them. This CDR3 has 14 residues. CDR1 and CDR2 (germline): DFQATT, SNEGSKA (reference sequence). The CDR3 coding sequence is TGCAGTGCCGGCAGTTGGGGGAAGTACAATGAGCAGTTCTTC. Protein: CSAGSWGKYNEQFF.

This clonotype was counted ten times or more. The gene calls are TRBV7-6 and TRBJ2-7, with TRBD2 identical over 9 bases. The CDR3 covers 15 residues. J lost 2 bases, V lost 1 base, and 3 bases had no gene match. Germline CDR1 is SGHVS and CDR2 is FNYEAQ. CDR3 DNA sequence: TGTGCCAGCAGCTTAGATCTAGCGGGGACCTACGAGCAGTACTTC. The encoded protein is CASSLDLAGTYEQYF. The full variable domain, in which reference TRBV7-6 and TRBJ2-7 provide the parts outside the CDR3, is GAGVSQSPRYKVTKRGQDVALRCDPISGHVSLYWYRQALGQGPEFLTYFNYEAQQDKSGLPNDRFSAERPEGSISTLTIQRTEQRDSAMYRCASSLDLAGTYEQYFGPGTRLTVT.

This clonotype was counted ten times or more. The chain links TRBV7-2 to TRBJ1-1, with D possibly TRBD1 on 6 matching bases. The CDR3 runs to 14 residues. Germline CDR1 reads SGHTA; CDR2 reads FQGNSA. V lost 5 bases to trimming and J lost 12 bases, with 22 bases between them. CDR3 region: CASSPQLLPGQTFF. The CDR3, as DNA: TGTGCCAGCAGCCCCCAATTACTTCCGGGACAAACTTTCTTT.

This clonotype has at least ten counts. This chain joins TRBV7-6 and TRBJ2-3; D is ambiguous. The CDR3 runs 14 residues. V lost 5 bases and J lost 3, with 12 bases in between. In germline, CDR1 is SGHVS, CDR2 FNYEAQ. The CDR3 spells CASSNEVGTDTQYF. CDR3 coding DNA: TGTGCCAGCAGCAATGAAGTAGGGACAGATACGCAGTATTTT.

This clonotype was counted a few times. V usage is TRBV7-9 and J usage is TRBJ2-7, with D possibly TRBD1 on 6 matching bases. CDR1 is SEHNR, CDR2 FQNEAQ, per germline (reference sequence). This CDR3 contains 14 residues. The V and J ends lost 3 bases and 5 bases respectively, with 14 bases between them. The chain's CDR3 is CASSFGQGSNEQYF. The CDR3 bases are TGTGCCAGCAGCTTTGGGCAGGGGAGCAACGAGCAGTACTTC.

This clonotype came up many times. The rearrangement uses TRBV20-1 and TRBJ2-2, with TRBD1 identical over 7 bases. CDR1 and CDR2 (germline): DFQATT, SNEGSKA (reference sequence). This CDR3 is 14 amino acids long. The V gene end was trimmed by 5 bases and the J gene end by 5 bases; junction bases not matched to a gene: 8. CDR3 nucleotides: TGCAGTGCTCCCCGGACAGGTGCGACCGGGGAGCTGTTTTTT. This codes for CSAPRTGATGELFF.

V gene TRBV11-2 combines with J gene TRBJ2-1, with a weak D call TRBD1 (5 bases). CDR3 size: 13 residues. Trimming pared 2 bases from V and 7 bases from J, leaving 9 bases between. The germline gives CDR1 SGHAT, CDR2 FQNNGV. As DNA, the CDR3 is TGTGCCAGCAGCTTACAACCAGGGAATGAGCAGTTCTTC. Protein sequence: CASSLQPGNEQFF.

This chain uses TRBV30 with TRBJ2-1, with D perhaps TRBD1 or TRBD2 (5 bases each). Trimming removed 7 bases at V and 0 bases at J, with 16 bases between. This CDR3 spans 15 amino acids. Germline V lookup: CDR1 GTSNPN, CDR2 SVGIG (reference sequence). CDR3 DNA: TGTGCCTATTCGGGACGAAAGAGCTCCTACAATGAGCAGTTCTTC. It specifies CAYSGRKSSYNEQFF.

This clonotype was seen a handful of times. The chain employs TRBV14 and TRBJ2-3, with 12 bases fitting TRBD2. V lost 4 bases and J lost 2; bases outside the gene matches: 1. The CDR3 sequence is 15 residues long. Germline loops: CDR1 SGHDN, CDR2 FVKESK. CDR3 amino acids: CASSPSGRATDTQYF. As DNA, the CDR3 is TGTGCCAGCAGCCCTAGCGGGAGGGCCACAGATACGCAGTATTTT.

V and J are TRBV6-1 and TRBJ2-7, with D possibly being TRBD2 (10 bases). In germline, CDR1 is MNHNS, CDR2 SASEGT. The CDR3 has 17 amino acids. V lost 6 bases and J lost 8, with 29 bases in between. The CDR3 here is CASRDRGSLAGVLKQYF. In DNA, the CDR3 is TGTGCCAGCAGGGACAGGGGTAGTCTAGCGGGGGTCTTGAAGCAGTACTTC.

This chain joins TRBV28 and TRBJ2-3, with D uncertain. Germline V gene lookup returns CDR1 MDHEN and CDR2 SYDVKM. V lost 1 base and J lost 6, with 11 bases in between. This CDR3 is built from 14 residues. This chain's CDR3 is CASSLFASLDTQYF. The CDR3 coding sequence is TGTGCCAGCAGTTTATTTGCGAGCCTGGATACGCAGTATTTT.

This clonotype was seen ten or more times. This chain links TRBV5-1 with TRBJ1-2; D may be TRBD1 (6 bases). Germline CDR1 SGHRS, CDR2 YFSETQ. V lost 4 bases, J lost 11 bases, and 15 bases lay in between. The CDR3 is 12 residues long. CDR3 DNA sequence: TGCGCCAGCAGCACCGGACAGAGGGGGTACACCTTC. It encodes CASSTGQRGYTF.

The chain employs TRBV6-5 and TRBJ2-7; TRBD2 might be the D (6 bases). Looked up from germline, CDR1 is MNHEY and CDR2 is SVGAGI. The CDR3 covers 15 residues. The V and J ends lost 0 bases and 3 bases respectively, with 12 bases between them. CDR3 nucleotides: TGTGCCAGCAGTTACTCAGGTGGAGGGCGCTACGAGCAGTACTTC. It yields the protein CASSYSGGGRYEQYF.

This chain joins TRBV11-3 and TRBJ1-5; possible D gene TRBD1, 6 bases. Trimming took off 5 bases at V and 0 bases at J, with 17 bases between the two ends. The CDR3 sequence is 17 residues long. CDR1 and CDR2 (germline): SGHNT, YENEEA. The CDR3 loop is CASSPRSGGGSNQPQHF. CDR3 DNA sequence: TGTGCCAGCAGCCCTAGGTCCGGAGGGGGTAGCAATCAGCCCCAGCATTTT.

The V and J genes are TRBV5-6 and TRBJ2-3; D is undetermined. CDR1 and CDR2 (germline): SGHDT, YYEEEE. The CDR3 loop spans 15 amino acids. The V end was cut by 3 bases, the J end by 4 bases, with 15 bases between. This chain's CDR3 is CASSSYLDYPDTQYF. The CDR3 DNA reads as TGTGCCAGCAGCTCGTATCTAGATTACCCAGATACGCAGTATTTT.

This clonotype was detected a few times. CDR3 in DNA: TGCAGCGTTGAGTCCGGCTACGAGCAGTACTTC. Its protein is CSVESGYEQYF. The chain has TRBV29-1 and TRBJ2-7; D not certain. CDR1 and CDR2 from the germline V gene are SQVTM and ANQGSEA. The germline V and J ends were trimmed by 3 bases and 3 bases, with 6 bases remaining between them. The CDR3 extends over 11 amino acids.

This rearrangement joins TRBV20-1 to TRBJ1-1, with 7 positions matching TRBD1. Losses at the gene ends were 1 base for V and 1 base for J; bases not matched to a gene: 6. The CDR3 has 15 amino acids. Germline CDR1 DFQATT, CDR2 SNEGSKA (reference sequence). CDR3 amino acids: CSARGDSFENTEAFF. For the CDR3, the DNA is TGCAGTGCTAGAGGGGACAGTTTCGAGAACACTGAAGCTTTCTTT.

The genes are TRBV6-2 or TRBV6-3 and TRBJ2-7; D remains ambiguous. The CDR3 is made up of 16 amino acids. Germline V CDR1 and CDR2: MNHEY, SVGEGT. Trimming removed 5 bases at V and 5 bases at J, with 22 bases between. The CDR3 loop reads CASSTPKSRRIDEQYF. In nucleotides, the CDR3 is TGTGCCAGCAGTACGCCAAAGTCGAGGCGGATAGACGAGCAGTACTTC.

This clonotype was seen many times. The chain uses TRBV6-2 or TRBV6-3 and TRBJ2-1; either TRBD1 or TRBD2 may fit D (5 bases each). Germline assignment: CDR1 MNHEY and CDR2 SVGEGT. Trimming stripped 4 bases from V and 9 bases from J, with 7 bases between. The CDR3 consists of 11 residues. CDR3 in amino acids: CASSWGSEQFF. CDR3 nucleotide sequence: TGTGCCAGCAGTTGGGGGAGTGAGCAGTTCTTC.

As DNA, the CDR3 is TGTGCCAGCAGCCAAAGGACTAGCGGGAGGAGCACAGATACGCAGTATTTT. It specifies CASSQRTSGRSTDTQYF. This chain links TRBV3-1 with TRBJ2-3, with TRBD2 matching over 14 bases. Germline assignment: CDR1 LGHDT and CDR2 YNNKEL (reference sequence). This CDR3 comprises 17 residues. J was trimmed by 0 bases and V by 2 bases; bases with no gene match: 1.

This clonotype was seen only a few times. The rearrangement joins TRBV11-2 to TRBJ2-3, with no clear D. This CDR3 comprises 15 residues. Germline loops: CDR1 SGHAT, CDR2 FQNNGV. Trimming took off 5 bases at V and 0 bases at J, with 12 bases between the two ends. The CDR3 nucleotides read TGTGCCAGCAGCGAGGACCCAACTAGCACAGATACGCAGTATTTT. It specifies CASSEDPTSTDTQYF.

The count of this clonotype is one. V gene TRBV7-6 combines with J gene TRBJ1-4, with 7 bases matching TRBD1. This CDR3 is built from 14 residues. Losses at the gene ends were 3 bases for V and 8 bases for J; bases not matched to a gene: 6. Looked up from germline, CDR1 is SGHVS and CDR2 is FNYEAQ. The DNA for the CDR3 is TGTGCCAGCAGCTTTTACAGGGGAGACGAAAAACTGTTTTTT. Translating it yields CASSFYRGDEKLFF.

This clonotype was counted only a few times. At one of its ends the junction is not consistent with the germline gene, which may arise from a read error. The V gene is TRBV7-9, the J gene TRBJ2-5, with D perhaps matching TRBD1 or TRBD2 (5 bases each). This CDR3 comprises 11 residues. CDR1 and CDR2 from the germline V gene are SEHNR and FQNEAQ (reference sequence). CDR3 sequence reads: CASSSVGTFLF. The CDR3 region has the DNA TGTGCCAGCAGCTCAGTCGGGACCTTTCTCTTC.

The gene calls are TRBV6-5 and TRBJ2-1; the match to TRBD2 covers 10 bases. Losses at the gene ends were 4 bases for V and 9 bases for J; bases not matched to a gene: 9. This CDR3 region has 15 residues. In germline, CDR1 is MNHEY, CDR2 SVGAGI. DNA of the CDR3: TGTGCCAGCAGTTTCGGGGCTAGCGGGGGCGGTGAGCAGTTCTTC. This gives the protein CASSFGASGGGEQFF.

This clonotype came up a few times. The rearrangement links TRBV10-3 to TRBJ2-7; 7 positions agree with TRBD2. The CDR3 contains 16 residues. Trimming took 1 base from V and 2 from J; bases not matched to a gene: 8. The germline CDR1 and CDR2 sequences are ENHRY and SYGVKD. The CDR3, as DNA: TGTGCCATCAGTGAGTGGAAGAGCGGGGTGGCCTACGAGCAGTACTTC. Protein sequence: CAISEWKSGVAYEQYF.

The chain is built from TRBV7-9 and TRBJ2-7; D possibly matches TRBD1 or TRBD2 (5 bases each). The CDR3 runs 13 residues. The ends were cut back, 2 bases at V and 5 bases at J, with 10 bases in the middle. In germline, CDR1 is SEHNR, CDR2 FQNEAQ (reference sequence). The CDR3 reads CASSLRGANEQYF. The DNA for the CDR3 is TGTGCCAGCAGCTTACGAGGGGCTAACGAGCAGTACTTC.

With respect to this clonotype: An end of the junction does not agree with germline; a read error may underlie this. This chain links TRBV20-1 with TRBJ2-5; D is uncertain. The CDR3 consists of 13 residues. Germline V gives CDR1 DFQATT, CDR2 SNEGSKA (reference sequence). The CDR3 loop reads CSARAMRIETQYF. Written as DNA, the CDR3 is TGCAGTGCCAGAGCGATGCGAATAGAGACCCAGTACTTC.

The chain recombines TRBV12-3 or TRBV12-4 with TRBJ1-2, with 8 bases that match TRBD1. CDR3 length: 14 residues. Trimming took 3 bases from V and 4 from J; bases not matched to a gene: 4. CDR3 DNA: TGTGCCAGCAGTTTCTCAGGGGGCGCCTATGGCTACACCTTC. It codes for CASSFSGGAYGYTF.

This chain links TRBV6-1 with TRBJ2-7, with 7 bases that match TRBD2. CDR3 length: 14 residues. The germline V gene has CDR1 MNHNS and CDR2 SASEGT. The trim removed 7 bases at V and 3 bases at J, leaving 9 bases unmatched. DNA of the CDR3: TGTGCCAGCACCCCGGGGGGACGCAACTACGAGCAGTACTTC. Protein product: CASTPGGRNYEQYF.

This chain joins TRBV5-6 and TRBJ2-7; D is ambiguous. CDR3 length: 14 residues. The germline CDR1 and CDR2 sequences are SGHDT and YYEEEE. The V end was cut by 4 bases, the J end by 2 bases, with 13 bases between. CDR3 residues: CASSPRRYAYEQYF. CDR3 in DNA: TGTGCCAGCAGCCCTCGACGGTACGCCTACGAGCAGTACTTC.

The chain joins TRBV25-1 to TRBJ2-1; 10 nucleotides align to TRBD2. V trimming: 7 bases; J trimming: 8 bases; junction bases outside the gene matches: 8. The CDR3 sequence is 14 residues long. The germline V gene has CDR1 MGHDK and CDR2 SYGVNS. The CDR3 sequence is CASNSGGAADEQFF. CDR3 coding DNA: TGTGCCAGCAACAGCGGGGGGGCCGCCGATGAGCAGTTCTTC.